Following are 32 T cell receptor beta chains from one sample sequenced in a study of shared T cell receptors in the human thymus. Sequencing was performed with immunoSEQ multiplex PCR; in TCRdb, only in-frame clones are kept and a portion is missing. This table has 600,000 to 900,000 clones, 80% to 90% appearing once. The same data also contributed to another study, on human thymus T cells.

The sample was thymocytes. These TCRs come from a girl in the first two years of life with a congenital heart defect.

The chain links TRBV28 to TRBJ1-1, with D possibly matching TRBD1 (6 bases). The germline V gene encodes CDR1 MDHEN and CDR2 SYDVKM. The CDR3 has 13 amino acids. With 7 bases removed from V and 7 bases from J, the gap between germline ends came to 16 bases. The CDR3 reads CASNARGGIEAFF. The CDR3 bases are TGTGCCAGCAATGCCAGGGGTGGTATTGAAGCTTTCTTT.

The rearrangement links TRBV10-3 to TRBJ2-3; 9 bases align to TRBD2. This CDR3 has 15 residues. CDR1 and CDR2 (germline): ENHRY, SYGVKD. The V and J ends lost 3 bases and 4 bases, in that order; junction bases with no gene match: 5. CDR3 in DNA: TGTGCCATCAGTGACACGCGACTAGCGGCAGATACGCAGTATTTT. Translating gives CAISDTRLAADTQYF.

This chain links TRBV4-3 with TRBJ1-5; 9 bases match TRBD1. The germline V gene encodes CDR1 LGHNA and CDR2 YSLEER. V lost 4 bases and J lost 6; bases outside the gene matches: 13. The CDR3 spans 17 residues. CDR3 sequence (DNA): TGCGCCAGCAGCCCCCTATTCCTGGACAGGGGAGGTCAGCCCCAGCATTTT. Translating gives CASSPLFLDRGGQPQHF.

This chain uses TRBV19 with TRBJ1-2, with TRBD1 identical over 9 bases. The CDR3 sequence is 15 residues long. Trimming cost V 5 bases and J 0 bases; bases outside gene matches: 4. Germline V lookup: CDR1 LNHDA, CDR2 SQIVND (reference sequence). Written as DNA, the CDR3 is TGTGCCAGTAGTGAGCGGACAGGGGCTAACTATGGCTACACCTTC. Its translation: CASSERTGANYGYTF. The variable domain in full, completed from reference TRBV19 and TRBJ1-2, reads DGGITQSPKYLFRKEGQNVTLSCEQNLNHDAMYWYRQDPGQGLRLIYYSQIVNDFQKGDIAEGYSVSREKKESFPLTVTSAQKNPTAFYLCASSERTGANYGYTFGSGTRLTVV.

The chain employs TRBV19 and TRBJ1-6; TRBD1 aligns across 10 bases. V gave up 3 bases and J gave up 8 bases; unmatched junction bases: 7. The germline V gene has CDR1 LNHDA and CDR2 SQIVND (reference sequence). CDR3 length: 16 residues. The CDR3 nucleotides are TGTGCCAGTAGTATTTCCCGGGACAGGGGTTATTCACCCCTCCACTTT. Protein sequence: CASSISRDRGYSPLHF.

This clone occurred a few times. This chain joins TRBV12-5 and TRBJ2-7; the D is unclear. Germline V CDR1 and CDR2: LGHNT, FRNRAP. V gave up 7 bases and J gave up 2 bases, with 9 bases separating them. CDR3 length: 12 residues. The chain's CDR3 is CASALKTYEQYF. In DNA, the CDR3 is TGTGCTAGTGCCCTTAAAACCTACGAGCAGTACTTC.

The genes are TRBV5-6 and TRBJ2-1, with a tentative D call TRBD2 (7 bases). Germline lookup yields CDR1 SGHDT and CDR2 YYEEEE. V gave up 5 bases and J gave up 8 bases, with 20 bases separating them. This CDR3 has 15 residues. CDR3 sequence (DNA): TGTGCCAGCAGTCGGCAAGGGGGGGGTGTGGATGAGCAGTTCTTC. Translation: CASSRQGGGVDEQFF.

The chain recombines TRBV5-6 with TRBJ1-2, with D uncertain. The CDR3 consists of 14 residues. The germline V and J ends were trimmed by 3 bases and 8 bases, with 17 bases remaining between them. Germline V gene sequence: CDR1 SGHDT, CDR2 YYEEEE. The CDR3 DNA reads as TGTGCCAGCAGCTCCCCTAGACTGTCCGACGGCTACACCTTC. This translates into CASSSPRLSDGYTF.

The genes are TRBV6-5 and TRBJ1-2, with D hard to call. The CDR3 covers 14 residues. V lost 5 bases and J 2 bases, leaving 12 bases between the germline ends. The V gene's germline CDR1 is MNHEY and CDR2 SVGAGI. The CDR3 nucleotides are TGTGCCAGCAGTCTCCTGGAGGGAAACTATGGCTACACCTTC. Translation gives CASSLLEGNYGYTF.

The chain links TRBV4-2 to TRBJ2-3; D possibly corresponds to TRBD1 (6 bases). The germline V gene encodes CDR1 LGHNA and CDR2 YNFKEQ. CDR3 length: 18 residues. V lost 0 bases and J lost 2, with 18 bases in between. This CDR3 reads CASSQDRGWLLLTDTQYF. The CDR3 DNA is TGTGCCAGCAGCCAAGATAGGGGGTGGCTGCTACTCACAGATACGCAGTATTTT.

Comment on this clone: The sample carries other DNA sequences with the same CDR3. The CDR3 protein is CASSSSTEAFF. The DNA of the CDR3 is TGTGCCAGCAGTTCGAGCACTGAAGCTTTCTTT. This chain uses TRBV27 with TRBJ1-1, with unresolved D. The CDR3 sequence is 11 residues long. The ends were cut back, 4 bases at V and 4 bases at J, with 4 bases in the middle. CDR1 and CDR2 from the germline V gene are MNHEY and SMNVEV (reference sequence).

The V gene is TRBV28, the J gene TRBJ2-2; TRBD1 matches 10 bases. The V gene end was trimmed by 3 bases and the J gene end by 6 bases; junction bases not matched to a gene: 16. There are 19 residues in the CDR3. Germline lookup yields CDR1 MDHEN and CDR2 SYDVKM. The chain's CDR3 is CASSFKGGDRGNRAGELFF. The CDR3 DNA is TGTGCCAGCAGTTTTAAGGGCGGGGACAGGGGAAATCGGGCCGGGGAGCTGTTTTTT. Supplemented by reference TRBV28 and TRBJ2-2, the full variable domain reads DVKVTQSSRYLVKRTGEKVFLECVQDMDHENMFWYRQDPGLGLRLIYFSYDVKMKEKGDIPEGYSVSREKKERFSLILESASTNQTSMYLCASSFKGGDRGNRAGELFFGEGSRLTVL.

V gene TRBV6-6 combines with J gene TRBJ1-1; TRBD1 aligns across 8 bases. The CDR3 contains 15 residues. Germline CDR1 MNHNY, CDR2 SVGAGI (reference sequence). The J segment lost 5 bases and the V segment lost 2 bases, leaving 7 bases of the junction unmatched. CDR3 DNA: TGTGCCAGCAGTTACACCGGGACAGGAAGGACTGAAGCTTTCTTT. As protein: CASSYTGTGRTEAFF.

The chain is built from TRBV5-4 and TRBJ2-7; TRBD1 matches at 8 bases. Germline values: CDR1 SGHNT, CDR2 YYREEE (reference sequence). The trim removed 0 bases at V and 2 bases at J, leaving 1 base unmatched. The CDR3 covers 14 residues. The CDR3 protein is CASSLEDRAYEQYF. The CDR3 DNA follows: TGTGCCAGCAGCTTGGAGGACAGGGCCTACGAGCAGTACTTC.

This clone occurred a few times. The chain is built from TRBV5-4 and TRBJ2-7; D may be TRBD2 (6 bases). Per germline, CDR1 SGHNT and CDR2 YYREEE (reference sequence). Trimming shortened V by 3 bases and J by 5 bases, and 24 bases separated the two germline ends. The CDR3 runs to 17 residues. For the CDR3, the DNA is TGTGCCAGCAGCTCAGGCTGTGCGTGCGGGGAAGAAGACGAGCAGTACTTC. This encodes CASSSGCACGEEDEQYF.

The gene calls are TRBV7-3 and TRBJ1-1; 7 positions match TRBD1. V trimming: 4 bases; J trimming: 3 bases; junction bases outside the gene matches: 20. Per germline, CDR1 SGHTA and CDR2 FQGTGA. CDR3 size: 19 residues. CDR3 residues: CASSYGARPRDRGDTEAFF. The CDR3 DNA reads TGTGCCAGCAGCTATGGGGCAAGACCGAGGGACAGAGGGGACACTGAAGCTTTCTTT.

The rearrangement uses TRBV11-2 and TRBJ1-1, with 7 bases identical to TRBD1. Germline loops: CDR1 SGHAT, CDR2 FQNNGV. Losses at the gene ends were 0 bases for V and 4 bases for J; bases not matched to a gene: 5. The CDR3 is 15 amino acids. DNA for the CDR3: TGTGCCAGCAGCTTAGATCTGGCAGGGGGCACTGAAGCTTTCTTT. Its translation is CASSLDLAGGTEAFF.

The V gene is TRBV19, the J gene TRBJ1-2; D gene unclear. The CDR3 is 13 residues long. CDR1 is LNHDA, CDR2 SQIVND, per germline (reference sequence). The germline V and J ends were trimmed by 2 bases and 6 bases, with 10 bases remaining between them. The CDR3 region is CASSIRLRDGYTF. The CDR3 region has the DNA TGTGCCAGTAGTATACGTCTACGCGATGGCTACACCTTC.

This chain links TRBV9 with TRBJ2-7; the match to TRBD1 covers 7 bases. After removal of 0 bases from V and 0 bases from J, the junction contained 6 bases not matched to a gene. The germline CDR1 and CDR2 sequences are SGDLS and YYNGEE. This CDR3 has 16 residues. CDR3 amino acids: CASSVVRGPSSYEQYF. The CDR3 DNA follows: TGTGCCAGCAGCGTAGTTAGGGGGCCAAGCTCCTACGAGCAGTACTTC.

V and J are TRBV5-4 and TRBJ2-7; a weak D match, TRBD2 (7 bases). This CDR3 has 18 residues. Germline-derived CDR1 and CDR2 are SGHNT and YYREEE (reference sequence). V lost 0 bases and J lost 5, with 24 bases in between. The CDR3 DNA follows: TGTGCCAGCAGCTTGGCCCGAACCCCAAGGGGGGGCACACACGAGCAGTACTTC. It translates to CASSLARTPRGGTHEQYF.

The V call is TRBV4-1, the J call TRBJ1-6; 7 nucleotides agree with TRBD1. J lost 10 bases, V lost 0 bases, and 18 bases had no gene match. This CDR3 is 19 amino acids long. CDR1 and CDR2 from the germline V gene are MGHRA and YSYEKL. CDR3 DNA sequence: TGCGCCAGCAGCCAAGATAAAGGGGATCTAAAACAGGGGCGGTCACCCCTCCACTTT. Residues: CASSQDKGDLKQGRSPLHF.

The rearrangement links TRBV27 to TRBJ1-2, with TRBD1 as a possible D gene (6 bases). CDR1 MNHEY and CDR2 SMNVEV come from the germline V gene (reference sequence). V lost 5 bases, J lost 2 bases, and 15 bases lay in between. CDR3 length: 15 amino acids. CDR3 sequence: CASSRAITGNYGYTF. In DNA form, the CDR3 reads TGTGCCAGCAGTCGAGCAATCACAGGGAACTATGGCTACACCTTC.

The chain uses TRBV4-1 and TRBJ2-1; 9 bases fit TRBD1. The ends lost 2 bases at V and 12 bases at J; junction bases unmatched: 11. This CDR3 comprises 15 residues. Germline V gives CDR1 MGHRA, CDR2 YSYEKL. This CDR3 reads CASSQLGQGTVWQFF. DNA for the CDR3: TGCGCCAGCAGCCAACTAGGACAGGGGACAGTTTGGCAGTTCTTC.

V and J are TRBV5-1 and TRBJ2-7, with 7 bases fitting TRBD1. V dropped 5 bases and J dropped 0; count of bases not matched to a gene: 14. CDR1 is SGHRS, CDR2 YFSETQ, per germline. The CDR3 consists of 17 residues. The CDR3 sequence is CASRGWRETGHSYEQYF. The CDR3 DNA reads TGCGCCAGCAGAGGTTGGCGAGAGACAGGGCACTCCTACGAGCAGTACTTC.

The J gene is TRBJ1-6, the V gene TRBV5-4, with TRBD1 identical over 7 bases. This CDR3 is built from 15 residues. Germline V gene sequence: CDR1 SGHNT, CDR2 YYREEE (reference sequence). The trim removed 4 bases at V and 5 bases at J, leaving 6 bases unmatched. CDR3 amino acids: CASSSRDRDNSPLHF. In DNA, the CDR3 is TGTGCCAGCAGCAGTAGGGACAGAGATAATTCACCCCTCCACTTT.

The J gene is TRBJ1-3, the V gene TRBV30, with a tentative D call TRBD1 (6 bases). Germline-derived CDR1 and CDR2 are GTSNPN and SVGIG (reference sequence). This CDR3 is built from 16 residues. Trimming removed 2 bases from V and 0 bases from J, with 14 bases in between. The chain's CDR3 is CAWSFRRDTSGNTIYF. The CDR3 DNA reads TGTGCCTGGAGTTTTAGACGGGACACCTCTGGAAACACCATATATTTT.

The V and J genes are TRBV7-9 and TRBJ2-3; 9 bases are a match to TRBD1. The CDR3 consists of 16 residues. Germline CDR1 is SEHNR and CDR2 is FQNEAQ (reference sequence). Trimming removed 5 bases from V and 3 bases from J; junction bases left unmatched: 9. In nucleotides, the CDR3 is TGTGCCAGCAGCCCACTACAGGGGGCGAGGACAGATACGCAGTATTTT. It yields the protein CASSPLQGARTDTQYF.

The sample holds a few counts of this clone. The chain uses TRBV12-5 and TRBJ2-1; 8 positions agree with TRBD1. V lost 1 base and J lost 6; bases outside the gene matches: 8. Germline V gene sequence: CDR1 LGHNT, CDR2 FRNRAP. The CDR3 is 16 amino acids. CDR3 region: CASGLGTGRGANEQFF. The CDR3 DNA reads TGTGCTAGTGGTTTGGGGACAGGGAGAGGGGCCAATGAGCAGTTCTTC.

The chain is built from TRBV29-1 and TRBJ1-2; D is perhaps TRBD1 (6 bases). Trimming stripped 7 bases from V and 4 bases from J, with 16 bases between. In germline, CDR1 is SQVTM, CDR2 ANQGSEA. This CDR3 comprises 13 residues. The CDR3 loop is CSDSPTGVYGYTF. CDR3 coding DNA: TGCAGCGACTCACCGACAGGCGTCTATGGCTACACCTTC.

This chain connects TRBV5-5 to TRBJ2-1; TRBD1 agrees at 12 bases. The V and J ends lost 4 bases and 7 bases, in that order; junction bases with no gene match: 21. The germline CDR1 and CDR2 sequences are SGHKS and YYEKEE (reference sequence). This CDR3 has 20 residues. CDR3 loop: CASSRGRDRGQRIDGNEQFF. The CDR3 bases are TGTGCCAGCAGCCGAGGGCGGGACAGGGGGCAACGGATCGACGGGAATGAGCAGTTCTTC. The variable domain in full, with the rest retrieved from reference TRBV5-5 and TRBJ2-1, is DAGVTQSPTHLIKTRGQQVTLRCSPISGHKSVSWYQQVLGQGPQFIFQYYEKEERGRGNFPDRFSARQFPNYSSELNVNALLLGDSALYLCASSRGRDRGQRIDGNEQFFGPGTRLTVL.

This clone was detected a few times. The V gene is TRBV14, the J gene TRBJ1-1, with TRBD1 matching over 7 bases. This CDR3 comprises 17 residues. The germline gives CDR1 SGHDN, CDR2 FVKESK. Trimming took 3 bases from V and 9 from J; bases not matched to a gene: 19. The DNA for the CDR3 is TGTGCCAGCAGCCACAAGGTGGTAGGACAGGTAATCGGAAAAGCTTTCTTT. Protein: CASSHKVVGQVIGKAFF.

This clone was seen a handful of times. This chain uses TRBV28 with TRBJ1-2; D gene unclear. V lost 4 bases and J lost 8, with 8 bases in between. Germline CDR1 MDHEN, CDR2 SYDVKM. The CDR3 loop spans 11 amino acids. The CDR3 spells CASSYQRGYTF. CDR3 nucleotide sequence: TGTGCCAGCAGTTATCAGCGAGGCTACACCTTC.